One and the same sample provided the 8 T cell receptor beta chains below, sequenced in a study of shared clonotypes between healthy human individuals. The method was immunoSEQ multiplex PCR; TCRdb's version includes in-frame clones alone and lacks a portion of them. The sample comprises approximately 640,000 clones, around 90% of which are singletons, and 34% rests with the top ten. The specimen was memory CD8+ T cells from PBMCs. Specified subset: CD45RO+ cells pooled with CCR7-negative TemRA cells. Receptors were obtained from a man younger than 35 in good health. Some clones in this sample may be carry-over from other donors' samples.

V usage is TRBV9 and J usage is TRBJ2-7, with 10 bases lining up with TRBD1. Looked up from germline, CDR1 is SGDLS and CDR2 is YYNGEE. With V trimmed by 4 bases and J by 4 bases, 11 bases remained unmatched. The CDR3 runs 16 residues. The CDR3 DNA reads TGTGCCAGCAGCAACTTACCGGGACAGGGGATGTACGAGCAGTACTTC. This translates into CASSNLPGQGMYEQYF.

In this sample, this clone turned up once. In DNA form, the CDR3 reads TGTGCCAGCAGCCAAATGCTGGGACTAGCGGGCAATGAGCAGTTCTTC. Translating gives CASSQMLGLAGNEQFF. The chain carries TRBV16 and TRBJ2-1, with 12 bases lining up with TRBD2. The germline V gene has CDR1 KGHSY and CDR2 FQNENV. Germline trimming cut 2 bases from V and 6 bases from J; bases unmatched to any gene: 5. This CDR3 region has 16 residues.

This sequence joins TRBV6-5 and TRBJ2-3; D may be TRBD1 or TRBD2 (5 bases each). Germline V gene sequence: CDR1 MNHEY, CDR2 SVGAGI. CDR3 length equals 15 residues. V was cut by 2 bases and J by 1 base, with 10 bases left in between. Here the CDR3 DNA reads TGTGCCAGCAGTTACGATAGAGGGGGCACAGATACGCAGTATTTT. Amino acid sequence: CASSYDRGGTDTQYF.

V gene TRBV9 combines with J gene TRBJ2-3, with D hard to call. CDR1 and CDR2 from the germline V gene are SGDLS and YYNGEE. Trimming took off 0 bases at V and 4 bases at J, with 9 bases between the two ends. The CDR3 is made up of 14 amino acids. The CDR3 nucleotides are TGTGCCAGCAGCGTAGGAGACCCGGCAGATACGCAGTATTTT. Amino acid sequence: CASSVGDPADTQYF.

In its sample, this clone was seen once. This chain connects TRBV9 to TRBJ2-3; D gene ambiguous. CDR3 length equals 18 residues. CDR1 and CDR2 (germline): SGDLS, YYNGEE. Trimming cost V 2 bases and J 3 bases, with 22 bases left between them. In nucleotides, the CDR3 is TGTGCCAGCAGCGTCGCAGTTTCTCCGGGCTCACCGACAGATACGCAGTATTTT. Its translation: CASSVAVSPGSPTDTQYF.

CDR3 bases: TGTGCCAGCTTGGATCCGGGACAGGGGGCGCCCGGGGCCAACGTCCTGACTTTC. Encoded protein: CASLDPGQGAPGANVLTF. This chain uses TRBV2 with TRBJ2-6; 12 bases fit TRBD1. Trimming cost V 8 bases and J 4 bases; bases outside gene matches: 12. Germline V gene lookup returns CDR1 SNHLY and CDR2 FYNNEI. CDR3 size: 18 residues.

V is TRBV19 and J is TRBJ1-3, with TRBD1 matching over 7 bases. This CDR3 region has 17 residues. The ends lost 6 bases at V and 2 bases at J; junction bases unmatched: 13. CDR1 is LNHDA and CDR2 is SQIVND in the germline V gene (reference sequence). The CDR3 DNA sequence: TGTGCCAGTAGGGGTACAGGGGAGGATGAAACTGGAAACACCATATATTTT. It encodes CASRGTGEDETGNTIYF. The variable domain in full, completed from reference TRBV19 and TRBJ1-3, reads DGGITQSPKYLFRKEGQNVTLSCEQNLNHDAMYWYRQDPGQGLRLIYYSQIVNDFQKGDIAEGYSVSREKKESFPLTVTSAQKNPTAFYLCASRGTGEDETGNTIYFGEGSWLTVV.

The chain links TRBV7-3 to TRBJ1-3; the D is unclear. The CDR3 extends over 13 amino acids. V was cut by 5 bases and J by 2 bases, with 7 bases left in between. Germline lookup yields CDR1 SGHTA and CDR2 FQGTGA. In DNA, the CDR3 is TGTGCCAGCAGCCCAGAGGCTGGAAACACCATATATTTT. It specifies CASSPEAGNTIYF.